Listed below are T cell receptor beta chains from one sample, sequenced in a study of read filtering for tumor transcriptome and immune sequencing. MiXCR was run by TCRdb on the reads, yielding one entry per CDR3 protein. The top ten hold around 15% of the sample, which has about 61,000 distinct CDR3 sequences, about 19% seen once. Material for sequencing was a population of CD138-negative cells sorted from bone marrow. The receptors shown here come from a donor aged 40 or over with multiple myeloma. Both conserved end residues are trimmed from each CDR3.

TRBV6-1	TRBJ2-3	ASSPGRPTGDTQY
TRBV7-3	TRBJ2-1	ASSRDRGSYNEQF
TRBV19	TRBJ2-3	ASSRFGGMTDTQY
TRBV4-1	TRBJ2-1	ASSPIGQGYNEQF
TRBV5-1	TRBJ1-1	ASREQGTRTEAF
TRBV7-2	TRBJ1-2	ASSLTTGEYGYT
TRBV6-2/TRBV6-3	TRBJ2-3	ASRRPQGHTQY
TRBV5-6	TRBJ1-1	ASSPMSGIGEAF
TRBV5-5	TRBJ2-1	ASSLEGGHEQF
TRBV28	TRBJ2-1	ASSLSPGTKGNEQF
TRBV20-1	TRBJ2-3	SASSPAEVADTQY
TRBV11-1	TRBJ1-5	ASSFRGIVDQPQH
TRBV12-3/TRBV12-4	TRBJ1-3	ASRRRGRSGNTIY
TRBV30	TRBJ2-2	AWTGFRELF